The 10 T cell receptor beta chains below all came from one sample that was sequenced in a study of CD8 T cells in Susac syndrome. The RNA, about 0.5 to 1 ug, was put through reverse transcription using random hexamers. TCRdb recomputed calls from the immunoSEQ multiplex PCR reads with MiXCR, one row per CDR3 protein. The profile shows about 280,000 distinct CDR3 sequences, roughly 85% of them singletons. What was sequenced was CD8+ T cells from PBMCs. The receptors derive from a human donor with multiple sclerosis.

The J gene is TRBJ2-2, the V gene TRBV7-2; TRBD1 matches 12 bases. The CDR3 extends over 16 amino acids. Germline CDR1 SGHTA, CDR2 FQGNSA. V was pared by 5 bases and J by 6 bases, with 7 bases of the junction left unmatched. CDR3 protein: CASSIPGQGAPGELFF. CDR3 nucleotides: TGTGCCAGCAGCATACCGGGACAGGGGGCCCCCGGGGAGCTGTTTTTT.

This clonotype was detected a few times. This rearrangement joins TRBV12-3 or TRBV12-4 to TRBJ2-2; D is undetermined. Between the trimmed V and J ends, which lost 3 bases and 2 bases, there was a span of 10 bases. The CDR3 sequence is 15 residues long. The CDR3 DNA follows: TGTGCCAGCAGTTTGAGACAAAGAAACACCGGGGAGCTGTTTTTT. Encoded protein: CASSLRQRNTGELFF.

The chain uses TRBV5-6 and TRBJ2-2; D remains unclear. Trimming left V 3 bases short and J 9 bases short, with 9 bases between. The CDR3 is made up of 12 amino acids. In germline, CDR1 is SGHDT, CDR2 YYEEEE. Written as DNA, the CDR3 is TGTGCCAGCAGCTCTAATTGGAGGGAGCTGTTTTTT. Its translation: CASSSNWRELFF.

Only one count was recorded for this clonotype. V gene TRBV9 combines with J gene TRBJ1-2; D gene uncertain. The CDR3 has 12 amino acids. V was pared by 3 bases and J by 7 bases, with 10 bases between. Per the germline V gene, CDR1 is SGDLS and CDR2 is YYNGEE. CDR3: CASSDRVLGYTF. Here the CDR3 DNA reads TGTGCCAGCAGCGACCGAGTCCTTGGCTACACCTTC.

This sequence joins TRBV6-1 and TRBJ1-3; a possible D gene is TRBD1 (5 bases). V lost 7 bases and J 0 bases, leaving 25 bases between the germline ends. Looked up from germline, CDR1 is MNHNS and CDR2 is SASEGT. The CDR3 sequence is 19 residues long. CDR3 nucleotides: TGTGCCAGCATCAGGCGAATTCCGCACAGGCCAAGCTCTGGAAACACCATATATTTT. Translating it yields CASIRRIPHRPSSGNTIYF.

This clonotype appeared a single time. The chain combines TRBV9 with TRBJ1-1, with D possibly matching TRBD1 (5 bases). Trimming cost V 4 bases and J 6 bases, with 22 bases left between them. Germline assignment: CDR1 SGDLS and CDR2 YYNGEE. This CDR3 is 16 amino acids long. In nucleotides, the CDR3 is TGTGCCAGCAGCAAAAATCGGGACTTTCCTTCCGCTGAAGCTTTCTTT. It codes for CASSKNRDFPSAEAFF.

This chain uses TRBV29-1 with TRBJ2-3; 10 bases line up with TRBD2. V dropped 4 bases and J dropped 0; count of bases not matched to a gene: 13. Germline values: CDR1 SQVTM, CDR2 ANQGSEA. This CDR3 is 18 amino acids long. CDR3 nucleotide sequence: TGCAGCGTTGCCCGCTCTCCCCAGACTAGCGGGAGCACAGATACGCAGTATTTT. This codes for CSVARSPQTSGSTDTQYF.

This chain joins TRBV7-8 and TRBJ1-3; D remains unclear. Per the germline V gene, CDR1 is SGHVS and CDR2 is FQNEAQ. The CDR3 contains 14 residues. Trimming took 6 bases from V and 0 from J, leaving 9 bases between them. The CDR3 nucleotides read TGTGCCAGCAGGAGAGGAAACTCTGGAAACACCATATATTTT. Translating gives CASRRGNSGNTIYF.

The CDR3 bases are TGTGCCAGTACCGCCATGGCTGGGGGCGACTATGGCTACACCTTC. Translated: CASTAMAGGDYGYTF. The chain couples TRBV19 to TRBJ1-2, with D perhaps TRBD1 (6 bases). Germline values: CDR1 LNHDA, CDR2 SQIVND (reference sequence). CDR3 length: 15 amino acids. Trimming pared 7 bases from V and 3 bases from J, leaving 18 bases between.

The rearrangement joins TRBV14 to TRBJ2-1; either TRBD1 or TRBD2 may fit D (5 bases each). Trimming shortened V by 0 bases and J by 6 bases, and 18 bases separated the two germline ends. This CDR3 spans 17 amino acids. Germline values: CDR1 SGHDN, CDR2 FVKESK. The CDR3 region is CASSQDRGGQRTNEQFF. CDR3 DNA: TGTGCCAGCAGCCAAGATCGGGGCGGCCAACGAACCAATGAGCAGTTCTTC.